These 23 T cell receptor beta chains were all obtained from the same sample, sequenced in a study of early T cells in non-severe SARS-CoV-2 infection. Using its own MiXCR run on the 5' RACE reads, TCRdb lists one record per CDR3 protein. The sample has just under 65,000 distinct CDR3 sequences; roughly 13% are singletons. The specimen sequenced was whole blood. Source of these receptors: an adult who was a healthcare worker with PCR-confirmed SARS-CoV-2 infection or an uninfected control (not recorded which).

The V gene is TRBV10-1, the J gene TRBJ2-2; D is uncertain. Germline V gene sequence: CDR1 WNHNN, CDR2 SYGVQD (reference sequence). V gave up 2 bases and J gave up 0 bases, with 7 bases separating them. The CDR3 is 15 amino acids. Here the CDR3 reads CASSELGTNTGELFF. The DNA for the CDR3 is TGCGCCAGCAGTGAGCTGGGGACGAACACCGGGGAGCTGTTTTTT.

This clonotype was counted between two and nine times. The chain is built from TRBV3-1 and TRBJ2-1, with D maybe TRBD2 (7 bases). Looked up from germline, CDR1 is LGHDT and CDR2 is YNNKEL (reference sequence). The ends were cut back, 6 bases at V and 6 bases at J, with 12 bases in the middle. The CDR3 spans 13 residues. CDR3 protein: CASRHREGNEQFF. The CDR3 DNA reads as TGTGCCAGCAGGCACAGGGAGGGCAATGAGCAGTTCTTC.

The chain recombines TRBV6-2 or TRBV6-3 with TRBJ2-4; no definite D call. V was clipped by 5 bases and J by 7 bases, with 12 bases between them. CDR1 is MNHEY, CDR2 SVGEGT, per germline. CDR3 size: 13 residues. The CDR3 region has the DNA TGTGCCAGCAGTCGTGTAGAATCCAACATTCAGTACTTC. This codes for CASSRVESNIQYF.

This clonotype has at least ten counts. The chain couples TRBV11-3 to TRBJ1-1, with a possible D match to TRBD1 (6 bases). The germline gives CDR1 SGHNT, CDR2 YENEEA. V lost 2 bases and J lost 5, with 12 bases in between. This CDR3 is built from 14 residues. Here the CDR3 DNA reads TGTGCCAGCAGCTTACGGGGGGCCGGAACTGAAGCTTTCTTT. The encoded protein is CASSLRGAGTEAFF. Complete variable domain (other parts from reference TRBV11-3 and TRBJ1-1): EAGVVQSPRYKIIEKKQPVAFWCNPISGHNTLYWYLQNLGQGPELLIRYENEEAVDDSQLPKDRFSAERLKGVDSTLKIQPAELGDSAVYLCASSLRGAGTEAFFGQGTRLTVV.

This sequence joins TRBV5-5 and TRBJ2-1, with 7 bases identical to TRBD1. V shed 6 bases and J 4 bases; nucleotides not matched to a gene: 13. This CDR3 spans 16 amino acids. In germline, CDR1 is SGHKS, CDR2 YYEKEE (reference sequence). The CDR3 loop reads CASTSTGTAPYNEQFF. CDR3 in DNA: TGTGCCAGCACCTCCACCGGGACAGCGCCTTACAATGAGCAGTTCTTC.

This clonotype has only a few counts. The CDR3 reads CASSSLAGGIDTQYF. DNA for the CDR3: TGTGCCAGCAGCTCACTAGCGGGGGGGATAGATACGCAGTATTTT. The V gene is TRBV7-6, the J gene TRBJ2-3; the match to TRBD2 covers 13 bases. Germline V gene sequence: CDR1 SGHVS, CDR2 FNYEAQ. With V trimmed by 4 bases and J by 5 bases, 3 bases remained unmatched. The CDR3 is 15 amino acids.

Many counts were recorded for this clonotype. The V gene is TRBV27, the J gene TRBJ1-2, with D possibly TRBD1 on 5 matching bases. This CDR3 contains 13 residues. The V gene's germline CDR1 is MNHEY and CDR2 SMNVEV (reference sequence). The germline V and J ends were trimmed by 7 bases and 5 bases, with 14 bases remaining between them. CDR3 DNA: TGTGCCAGCACCAGACAGCCGGGTTATGGCTACACCTTC. This translates into CASTRQPGYGYTF.

This clonotype was seen many times. This rearrangement joins TRBV7-8 to TRBJ1-5, with TRBD1 as a possible D gene (5 bases). Germline V gene sequence: CDR1 SGHVS, CDR2 FQNEAQ. The V end lost 3 bases, the J end lost 1 base, and 16 bases lay between the germline ends. The CDR3 covers 17 residues. CDR3 sequence (DNA): TGTGCCAGCAGCTTGGGTGTAGGGGCTGGAAGCAATCAGCCCCAGCATTTT. Protein: CASSLGVGAGSNQPQHF. Looking up the rest from reference TRBV7-8 and TRBJ1-5 gives the full variable domain: GAGVSQSPRYKVAKRGQDVALRCDPISGHVSLFWYQQALGQGPEFLTYFQNEAQLDKSGLPSDRFFAERPEGSVSTLKIQRTQQEDSAVYLCASSLGVGAGSNQPQHFGDGTRLSIL.

This clonotype was counted a few times. The chain is built from TRBV6-5 and TRBJ2-3, with a tentative D call TRBD1 (6 bases). V gave up 6 bases and J gave up 8 bases, with 12 bases separating them. CDR1 MNHEY and CDR2 SVGAGI come from the germline V gene. CDR3 length: 12 amino acids. CDR3 coding DNA: TGTGCCAGCAGACAGGGCGTGGGTACGCAGTATTTT. Translating it yields CASRQGVGTQYF.

The chain recombines TRBV20-1 with TRBJ1-5, with D perhaps TRBD1 (5 bases). V shed 2 bases and J shed 5 bases, with 16 bases lying between them. Germline V gives CDR1 DFQATT, CDR2 SNEGSKA (reference sequence). This CDR3 spans 15 amino acids. CDR3 coding DNA: TGCAGTGCTAGACCCTTGGGGCAGGGAGATCAGCCCCAGCATTTT. Translated: CSARPLGQGDQPQHF.

The chain recombines TRBV29-1 with TRBJ2-7; 8 bases map to TRBD2. The J segment lost 6 bases and the V segment lost 6 bases, leaving 13 bases of the junction unmatched. The germline gives CDR1 SQVTM, CDR2 ANQGSEA. This CDR3 spans 14 amino acids. This CDR3 is CSVAHGGDRSEQYF. In nucleotides, the CDR3 is TGCAGCGTCGCGCACGGGGGGGATCGGAGCGAGCAGTACTTC.

There are many counts of this clonotype. This CDR3 is CASSPLRTGHTEAFF. The DNA of the CDR3 is TGTGCCAGCAGCCCCCTCCGGACAGGGCACACTGAAGCTTTCTTT. This chain connects TRBV14 to TRBJ1-1; TRBD1 matches 8 bases. J lost 3 bases, V lost 4 bases, and 7 bases had no gene match. The CDR3 is 15 residues long. Germline V gene sequence: CDR1 SGHDN, CDR2 FVKESK.

The J gene is TRBJ2-7, the V gene TRBV20-1; 7 bases map to TRBD1. V lost 1 base to trimming and J lost 4 bases; unmatched junction nucleotides: 10. The CDR3 is made up of 15 amino acids. Germline-derived CDR1 and CDR2 are DFQATT and SNEGSKA (reference sequence). The CDR3 region is CSARGQTGLRYEQYF. The CDR3 DNA follows: TGCAGTGCTAGAGGACAGACAGGGTTGAGGTACGAGCAGTACTTC.

This clonotype was seen a handful of times. The J gene is TRBJ2-5, the V gene TRBV29-1; unclear D gene. This CDR3 region has 10 residues. V was cut by 5 bases and J by 1 base, with 2 bases left in between. Germline V gene lookup returns CDR1 SQVTM and CDR2 ANQGSEA. DNA for the CDR3: TGCAGCGTTAGCCAAGAGACCCAGTACTTC. This codes for CSVSQETQYF.

This clonotype was detected a few times. This chain connects TRBV5-6 to TRBJ2-3; D is unresolved. V was trimmed by 0 bases and J by 2 bases, leaving 13 bases between them. Germline lookup yields CDR1 SGHDT and CDR2 YYEEEE. The CDR3 runs to 16 residues. CDR3 loop: CASSLDIGSDTDTQYF. For the CDR3, the DNA is TGTGCCAGCAGCTTGGACATCGGGTCGGACACAGATACGCAGTATTTT.

This clonotype was detected a few times. The V call is TRBV29-1, the J call TRBJ1-2, with D unclear. This CDR3 has 16 residues. Germline lookup yields CDR1 SQVTM and CDR2 ANQGSEA. V lost 0 bases and J 1 base, leaving 15 bases between the germline ends. CDR3 nucleotide sequence: TGCAGCGTTGAAGATAAGGGAGGGAGAGATAACTATGGCTACACCTTC. This encodes CSVEDKGGRDNYGYTF. Full variable domain (outside the CDR3, taken from reference TRBV29-1 and TRBJ1-2): SAVISQKPSRDICQRGTSLTIQCQVDSQVTMMFWYRQQPGQSLTLIATANQGSEATYESGFVIDKFPISRPNLTFSTLTVSNMSPEDSSIYLCSVEDKGGRDNYGYTFGSGTRLTVV.

Ten or more counts support this clonotype. The chain recombines TRBV20-1 with TRBJ1-1; D gene unclear. The length of the CDR3 is 13 residues. The V end lost 3 bases, the J end lost 0 bases, and 8 bases lay between the germline ends. Germline V CDR1 and CDR2: DFQATT, SNEGSKA (reference sequence). CDR3 nucleotides: TGCAGTGCTAGTGCACAGTTGAACACTGAAGCTTTCTTT. This sequence encodes CSASAQLNTEAFF.

The rearrangement joins TRBV29-1 to TRBJ2-7, with D unclear. Looked up from germline, CDR1 is SQVTM and CDR2 is ANQGSEA. The CDR3 is 12 amino acids. V lost 8 bases to trimming and J lost 4 bases, with 15 bases between them. CDR3 sequence (DNA): TGCAGCATATCTAGGGATGGGTACGAGCAGTACTTC. The encoded protein is CSISRDGYEQYF.

The CDR3 nucleotides are TGTGCCAGCAGCCTTTTGTTTAACACTGAAGCTTTCTTT. Translated: CASSLLFNTEAFF. The rearrangement links TRBV3-1 to TRBJ1-1; D gene unclear. Germline assignment: CDR1 LGHDT and CDR2 YNNKEL (reference sequence). Between the trimmed V and J ends, which lost 4 bases and 2 bases, there was a span of 8 bases. This CDR3 contains 13 residues.

This clonotype occurred a few times. This chain uses TRBV11-3 with TRBJ2-7, with 7 bases identical to TRBD1. The CDR3 has 14 amino acids. Germline CDR1 and CDR2: SGHNT and YENEEA. Germline trimming cut 5 bases from V and 8 bases from J; bases unmatched to any gene: 12. DNA for the CDR3: TGTGCCAGCAGCCCAGGACAGGAGCTACAGCAGCAGTACTTC. Its protein is CASSPGQELQQQYF.

This clonotype appeared a few times. The chain joins TRBV3-1 to TRBJ2-3, with a tentative D call TRBD2 (7 bases). This CDR3 comprises 18 residues. The germline V gene has CDR1 LGHDT and CDR2 YNNKEL (reference sequence). V lost 1 base to trimming and J lost 6 bases, with 23 bases between them. The DNA of the CDR3 is TGTGCCAGCAGCCAAGCCCTCCGCCTAGGGGGGGGCCCCGATACGCAGTATTTT. Translation gives CASSQALRLGGGPDTQYF.

The rearrangement joins TRBV19 to TRBJ2-3; 9 positions match TRBD2. This CDR3 has 18 residues. Trimming at V came to 1 base and at J to 0 bases, leaving 8 bases not matched to a gene. Per the germline V gene, CDR1 is LNHDA and CDR2 is SQIVND (reference sequence). The CDR3 reads CASSIGAGGNPSTDTQYF. DNA of the CDR3: TGTGCCAGTAGTATAGGAGCGGGGGGCAATCCTAGCACAGATACGCAGTATTTT.

The chain has TRBV4-2 and TRBJ1-1, with unresolved D. Per germline, CDR1 LGHNA and CDR2 YNFKEQ. The CDR3 totals 13 residues. V lost 1 base and J 0 bases, leaving 3 bases between the germline ends. The CDR3 is CASSQVMNTEAFF. In DNA, the CDR3 is TGTGCCAGCAGCCAAGTTATGAACACTGAAGCTTTCTTT.